This record concerns one T cell receptor (beta chain) sequence. Original processing methods: Counts of nucleated cells, estimated from reference gene primer amplification, were obtained. Profiled with immunoSEQ multiplex PCR; TCRdb holds only in-frame clones, not every one. V and J calls and clone size are as listed in that table; D and trimming were resolved from the DNA. The sample carries some 330,000 clones, under 90% recorded once. V gave up 5 bases and J gave up 2 bases; unmatched junction bases: 7. The V gene's germline CDR1 is SGHTA and CDR2 FQGNSA. This CDR3 contains 15 residues. This sample was included in a study of blood T cell repertoires in COVID-19. Background on the study: Acute and convalescent COVID-19 specimens originated in the United States, Italy and Spain. PBMCs, B-cell-depleted T cells, or T cells provided the cDNA or gDNA that made up the material.

In Seattle, patients joined the study during active infection and were tracked longitudinally. This sequence joins TRBV7-2 and TRBJ2-5, with 8 bases fitting TRBD2. The sample was peripheral blood. The clonotype was recovered from a woman aged 25 to 39 with COVID-19, enrolled during active disease. The CDR3 DNA follows: TGTGCCAGCAGCGCTTCCGGGACTAGGCAAGAGACCCAGTACTTC. Amino acids: CASSASGTRQETQYF.